Described below is a single T cell receptor beta chain sequence and its context. Its antigen is not known. This entry is derived from a study of OX40 agonist ivuxolimab in advanced cancers. As for the study in general: Eligibility admitted prior anti-PD-1, anti-PD-L1 or anti-CTLA-4 therapy; around 42% had some.

This CDR3 has 13 residues. Trimming stripped 5 bases from V and 3 bases from J, with 11 bases between. The germline V gene has CDR1 LNHNV and CDR2 YYDKDF (reference sequence). Repertoires were generated with immunoSEQ multiplex PCR, while TCRdb's copy carries only in-frame clones and drops some. The table lists about 50,000 clones, around nine tenths of them singletons. Study outcomes and limitations: The antigen specificity of the peripheral T cells (those that were expanded) was not determined.

This sequence originates from an adult with an advanced solid tumor such as melanoma, head and neck, liver or kidney cancer. This chain links TRBV15 with TRBJ2-7; weak D call: TRBD2 (5 bases). The sequencing used CD4+ or CD8+ T cells sorted from blood, collected in a trial of the OX40 agonist ivuxolimab. The chain's CDR3 is CATSVGRDYEQYF. The CDR3 DNA is TGTGCCACCAGCGTAGGCCGGGACTACGAGCAGTACTTC.